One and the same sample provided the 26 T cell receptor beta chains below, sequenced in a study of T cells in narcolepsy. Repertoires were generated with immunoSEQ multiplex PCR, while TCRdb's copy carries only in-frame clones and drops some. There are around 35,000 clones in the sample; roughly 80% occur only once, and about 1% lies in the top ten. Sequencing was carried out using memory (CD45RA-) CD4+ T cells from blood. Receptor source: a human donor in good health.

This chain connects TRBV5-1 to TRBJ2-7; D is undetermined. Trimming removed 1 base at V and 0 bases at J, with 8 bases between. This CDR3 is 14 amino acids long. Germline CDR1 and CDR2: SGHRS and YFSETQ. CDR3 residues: CASSLKVSSYEQYF. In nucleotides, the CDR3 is TGCGCCAGCAGCTTGAAGGTCAGCTCCTACGAGCAGTACTTC.

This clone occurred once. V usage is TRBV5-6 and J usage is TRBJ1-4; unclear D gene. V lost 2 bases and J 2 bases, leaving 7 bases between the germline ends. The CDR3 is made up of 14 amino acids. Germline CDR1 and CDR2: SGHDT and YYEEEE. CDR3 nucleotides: TGTGCCAGCAGCTTCGGGGTGACTAATGAAAAACTGTTTTTT. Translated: CASSFGVTNEKLFF. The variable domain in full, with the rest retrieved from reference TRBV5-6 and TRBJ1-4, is DAGVTQSPTHLIKTRGQQVTLRCSPKSGHDTVSWYQQALGQGPQFIFQYYEEEERQRGNFPDRFSGHQFPNYSSELNVNALLLGDSALYLCASSFGVTNEKLFFGSGTQLSVL.

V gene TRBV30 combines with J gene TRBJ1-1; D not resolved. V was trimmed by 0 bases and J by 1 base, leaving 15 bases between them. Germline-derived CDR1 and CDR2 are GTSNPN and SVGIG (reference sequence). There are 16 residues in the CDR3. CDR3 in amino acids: CAWSVLKGKRNTEAFF. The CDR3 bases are TGTGCCTGGAGTGTACTTAAAGGGAAGAGGAACACTGAAGCTTTCTTT.

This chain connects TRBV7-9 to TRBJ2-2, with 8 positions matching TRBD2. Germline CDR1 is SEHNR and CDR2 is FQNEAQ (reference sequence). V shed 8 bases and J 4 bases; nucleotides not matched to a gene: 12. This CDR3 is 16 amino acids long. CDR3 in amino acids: CASRQISGSTTGELFF. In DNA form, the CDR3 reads TGTGCCAGCCGACAAATAAGCGGGAGTACCACCGGGGAGCTGTTTTTT.

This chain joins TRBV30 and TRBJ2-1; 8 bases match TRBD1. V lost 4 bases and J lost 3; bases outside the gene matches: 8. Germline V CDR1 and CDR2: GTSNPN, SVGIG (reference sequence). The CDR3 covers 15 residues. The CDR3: CAWIGQGSYYNEQFF. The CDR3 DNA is TGTGCCTGGATCGGACAGGGCTCATACTACAATGAGCAGTTCTTC. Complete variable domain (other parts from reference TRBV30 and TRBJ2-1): SQTIHQWPATLVQPVGSPLSLECTVEGTSNPNLYWYRQAAGRGLQLLFYSVGIGQISSEVPQNLSASRPQDRQFILSSKKLLLSDSGFYLCAWIGQGSYYNEQFFGPGTRLTVL.

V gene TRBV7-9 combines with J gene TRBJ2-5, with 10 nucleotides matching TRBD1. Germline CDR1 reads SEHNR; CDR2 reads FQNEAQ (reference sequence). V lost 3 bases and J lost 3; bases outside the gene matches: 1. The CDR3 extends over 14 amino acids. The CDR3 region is CASSLDRGKETQYF. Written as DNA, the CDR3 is TGTGCCAGCAGCTTGGACAGGGGGAAAGAGACCCAGTACTTC.

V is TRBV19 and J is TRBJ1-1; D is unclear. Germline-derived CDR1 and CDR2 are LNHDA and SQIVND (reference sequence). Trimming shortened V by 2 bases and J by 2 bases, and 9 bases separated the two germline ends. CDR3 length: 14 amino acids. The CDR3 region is CASSISQANTEAFF. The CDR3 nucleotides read TGTGCCAGTAGTATATCACAAGCCAACACTGAAGCTTTCTTT.

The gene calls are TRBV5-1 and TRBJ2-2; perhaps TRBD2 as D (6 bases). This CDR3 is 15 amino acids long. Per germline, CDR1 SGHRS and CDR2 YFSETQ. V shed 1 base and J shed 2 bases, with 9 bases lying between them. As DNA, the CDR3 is TGCGCCAGCAGCTTGCTCGGGGGAAACACCGGGGAGCTGTTTTTT. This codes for CASSLLGGNTGELFF.

The CDR3, as DNA: TGCAGCGTTGTAATATCGGGGACAAGAGGCCCCCTCCACGAGCAGTACTTC. Its translation: CSVVISGTRGPLHEQYF. The chain employs TRBV29-1 and TRBJ2-7, with D possibly matching TRBD1 (6 bases). The CDR3 is made up of 17 amino acids. V shed 4 bases and J shed 5 bases, with 27 bases lying between them. Germline V gene sequence: CDR1 SQVTM, CDR2 ANQGSEA.

The CDR3: CASSSREYQETQYF. The CDR3 nucleotides read TGTGCCAGCAGCTCCAGGGAGTACCAAGAGACCCAGTACTTC. The V gene is TRBV7-2, the J gene TRBJ2-5, with D perhaps assigned TRBD1 or TRBD2 (5 bases each). The CDR3 is 14 residues long. V was trimmed by 4 bases and J by 0 bases, leaving 9 bases between them. Germline CDR1 reads SGHTA; CDR2 reads FQGNSA.

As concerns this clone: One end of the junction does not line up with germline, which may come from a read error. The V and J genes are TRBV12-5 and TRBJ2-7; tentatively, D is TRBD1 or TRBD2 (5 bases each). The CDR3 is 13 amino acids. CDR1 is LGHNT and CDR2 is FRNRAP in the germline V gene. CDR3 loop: CASGPGDLYEEYF. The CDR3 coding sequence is TGTGCTAGTGGTCCCGGGGACCTTTACGAGGAGTACTTC.

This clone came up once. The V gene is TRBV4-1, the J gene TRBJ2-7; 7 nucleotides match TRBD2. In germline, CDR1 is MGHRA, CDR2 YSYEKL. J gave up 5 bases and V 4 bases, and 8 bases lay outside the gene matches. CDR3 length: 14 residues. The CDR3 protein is CASSPTGLVNEQYF. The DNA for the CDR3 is TGCGCCAGCAGCCCAACCGGACTAGTTAACGAGCAGTACTTC.

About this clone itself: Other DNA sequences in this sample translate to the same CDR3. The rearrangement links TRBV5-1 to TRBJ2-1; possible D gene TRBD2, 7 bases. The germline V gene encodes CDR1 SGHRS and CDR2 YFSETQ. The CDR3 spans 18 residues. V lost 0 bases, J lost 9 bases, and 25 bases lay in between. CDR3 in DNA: TGCGCCAGCAGCTTGGCCCGAGGTCGGGGGGCGCTTGGAGGTGAGCAGTTCTTC. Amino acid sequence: CASSLARGRGALGGEQFF.

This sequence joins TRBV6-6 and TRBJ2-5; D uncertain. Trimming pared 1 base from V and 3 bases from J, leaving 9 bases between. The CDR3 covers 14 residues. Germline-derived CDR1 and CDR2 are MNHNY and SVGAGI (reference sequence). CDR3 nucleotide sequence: TGTGCCAGCAGTTACTTGGTAGCAAAAGAGACCCAGTACTTC. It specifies CASSYLVAKETQYF.

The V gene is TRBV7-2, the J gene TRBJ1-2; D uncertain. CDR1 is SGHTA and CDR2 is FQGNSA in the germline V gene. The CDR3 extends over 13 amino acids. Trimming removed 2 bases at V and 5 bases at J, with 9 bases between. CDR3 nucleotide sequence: TGTGCCAGCAGCTTAAATTTTGCATATGGCTACACCTTC. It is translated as CASSLNFAYGYTF.

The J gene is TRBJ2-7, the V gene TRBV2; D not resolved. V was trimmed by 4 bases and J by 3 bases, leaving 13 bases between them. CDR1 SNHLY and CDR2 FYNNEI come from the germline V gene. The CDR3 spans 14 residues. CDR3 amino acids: CASSGPQQFYEQYF. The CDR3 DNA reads TGTGCCAGCAGTGGACCACAGCAGTTCTACGAGCAGTACTTC.

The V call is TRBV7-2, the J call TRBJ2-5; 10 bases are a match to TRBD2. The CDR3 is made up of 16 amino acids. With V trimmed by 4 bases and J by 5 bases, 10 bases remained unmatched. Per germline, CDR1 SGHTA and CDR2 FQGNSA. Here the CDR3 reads CASSSPSGGAWETQYF. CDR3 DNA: TGTGCCAGCAGCTCTCCGAGCGGGGGGGCCTGGGAGACCCAGTACTTC.

The CDR3 region is CASSHQYEGARGGYTF. The DNA for the CDR3 is TGCGCCAGCAGCCATCAATACGAGGGGGCGCGTGGTGGCTACACCTTC. The J gene is TRBJ1-2, the V gene TRBV4-3; 7 nucleotides align to TRBD1. Trimming removed 3 bases from V and 7 bases from J; junction bases left unmatched: 14. There are 16 residues in the CDR3. Germline values: CDR1 LGHNA, CDR2 YSLEER.

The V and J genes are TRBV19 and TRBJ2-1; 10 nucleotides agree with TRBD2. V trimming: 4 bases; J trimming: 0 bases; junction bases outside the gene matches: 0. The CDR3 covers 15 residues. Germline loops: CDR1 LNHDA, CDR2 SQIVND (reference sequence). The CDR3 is CASSRTSGSYNEQFF. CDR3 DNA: TGTGCCAGTAGTAGGACTAGCGGCTCCTACAATGAGCAGTTCTTC.

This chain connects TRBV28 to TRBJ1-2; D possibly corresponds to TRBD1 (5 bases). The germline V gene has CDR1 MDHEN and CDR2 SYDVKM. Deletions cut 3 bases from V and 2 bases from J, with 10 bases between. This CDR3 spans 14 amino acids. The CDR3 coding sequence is TGTGCCAGCAGTTTCGGGGGAGCAAACTATGGCTACACCTTC. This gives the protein CASSFGGANYGYTF.

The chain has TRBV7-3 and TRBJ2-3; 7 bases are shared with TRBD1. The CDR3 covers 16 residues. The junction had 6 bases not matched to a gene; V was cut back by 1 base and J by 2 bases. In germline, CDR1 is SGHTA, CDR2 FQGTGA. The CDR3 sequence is CASSLMGTVLTDTQYF. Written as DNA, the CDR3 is TGTGCCAGCAGCTTAATGGGGACAGTACTCACAGATACGCAGTATTTT.

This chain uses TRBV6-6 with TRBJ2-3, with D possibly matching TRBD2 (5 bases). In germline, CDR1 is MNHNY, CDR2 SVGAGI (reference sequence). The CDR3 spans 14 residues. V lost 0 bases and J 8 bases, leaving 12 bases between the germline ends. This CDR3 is CASSYSEPSGTQYF. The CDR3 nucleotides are TGTGCCAGCAGTTACTCGGAGCCCAGCGGTACGCAGTATTTT.

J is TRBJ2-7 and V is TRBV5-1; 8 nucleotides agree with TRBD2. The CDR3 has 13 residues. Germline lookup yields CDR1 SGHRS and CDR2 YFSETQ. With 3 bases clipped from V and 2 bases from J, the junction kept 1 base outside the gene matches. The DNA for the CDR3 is TGCGCCAGCAGCTCGGGACTAGCCTACGAGCAGTACTTC. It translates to CASSSGLAYEQYF.

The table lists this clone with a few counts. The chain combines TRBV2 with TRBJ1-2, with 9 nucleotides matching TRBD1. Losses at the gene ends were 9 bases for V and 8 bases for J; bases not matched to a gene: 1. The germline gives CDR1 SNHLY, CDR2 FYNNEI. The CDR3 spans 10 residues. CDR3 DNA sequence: TGTGCCAGTGGACAGGGGGGCTACACCTTC. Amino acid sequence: CASGQGGYTF.

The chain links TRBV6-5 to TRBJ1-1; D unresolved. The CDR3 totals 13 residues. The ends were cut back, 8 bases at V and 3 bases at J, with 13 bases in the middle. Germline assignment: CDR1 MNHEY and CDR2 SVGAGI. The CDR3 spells CASSPGSYTEAFF. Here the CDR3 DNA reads TGTGCCAGCTCCCCGGGGTCTTACACTGAAGCTTTCTTT.

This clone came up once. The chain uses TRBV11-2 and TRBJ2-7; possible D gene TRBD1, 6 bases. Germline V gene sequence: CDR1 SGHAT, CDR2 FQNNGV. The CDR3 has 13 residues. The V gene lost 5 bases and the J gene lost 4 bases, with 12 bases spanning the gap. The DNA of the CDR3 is TGTGCCAGCAGCATAAACAGGGAGTACGAGCAGTACTTC. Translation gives CASSINREYEQYF.